This T cell receptor beta chain was retrieved from a study of identical twins. The CDR3 extends over 13 amino acids. Germline assignment: CDR1 SEHNR and CDR2 FQNEAQ (reference sequence). TCRdb ran MiXCR on the 5' RACE reads and lists one entry per CDR3 protein. The sample lists roughly 1,500,000 distinct CDR3 sequences, about 32% occurring once. What was sequenced was cord blood. The V gene is TRBV7-9, the J gene TRBJ2-4; D gene unclear. The J call is uncertain, as TRBJ2-7 better fits the DNA end. The TCR originated in a newborn girl in good health. This CDR3 reads CASSLRPFFEQYF. The CDR3 DNA is TGTGCCAGCAGCTTGAGGCCTTTTTTCGAGCAGTACTTC.